The clone carrying this T cell receptor (beta chain) showed up just a few times. Its antigen is currently unknown. These data are taken from a study of T cells in Graves' hyperthyroidism and ophthalmopathy. The study's findings and limits: The blood repertoire included most of the expanded thyroid clonotypes above 0.001.

Newly diagnosed hyperthyroidism patients aged 18 to 65 years had disease lasting under 2 months. Uncontrolled infection, other autoimmune disease, pregnancy or lactation barred patients from enrollment. There were TCR beta CDR3 regions amplified from RNA transcripts. TCR CDR3 regions were first amplified by RT-PCR with HTBI primers. TCRdb re-called the multiplex PCR reads with MiXCR, one entry per CDR3 protein. The sample consists of under 750,000 distinct CDR3 sequences, roughly 20% of them appearing once. The material sequenced was blood. This TCR came from a woman between 50 and 59 years old with Graves' hyperthyroidism that later progressed to Graves' ophthalmopathy.

Here the CDR3 DNA reads TGTGCCAGCAGTCGCGCCGAGATTAATTACAATGAGCAGTTCTTC. Translated: CASSRAEINYNEQFF. V is TRBV6-1 and J is TRBJ2-1; D unclear. The germline V gene encodes CDR1 MNHNS and CDR2 SASEGT. Trimming pared 5 bases from V and 4 bases from J, leaving 15 bases between. The CDR3 has 15 amino acids.